These 27 T cell receptor beta chains share one sample of origin, sequenced in a study of spatial heterogeneity in lung cancer. As for time point: sample taken at primary tumor resection. General study results and limits: Within tumors, counts of expanded alpha and beta TCRs tracked tumor mutation counts.

TCRdb itself ran the 5' RACE reads through MiXCR, one entry per CDR3 protein. This sample has 2,500 to 3,500 distinct CDR3 sequences; more than 20% occur once, and the top ten carry about 10%. These receptors lack a known antigen. This material consisted of lung tumor tissue, taken at surgery. These receptors originate from a female donor with early-stage non-small cell lung cancer.

The chain couples TRBV29-1 to TRBJ2-3; D ambiguous. CDR3 length equals 14 residues. CDR1 and CDR2 from the germline V gene are SQVTM and ANQGSEA. V was shortened by 0 bases and J by 1 base, with 8 bases between the two germline ends. The CDR3 coding sequence is TGCAGCGTTGAAGACCCCAATCGCACAGATACGCAGTATTTT. This codes for CSVEDPNRTDTQYF.

The J gene is TRBJ2-7, the V gene TRBV9, with 9 bases aligning to TRBD1. This CDR3 region has 16 residues. The germline gives CDR1 SGDLS, CDR2 YYNGEE. V lost 4 bases, J lost 0 bases, and 8 bases stayed unmatched. CDR3 amino acids: CASSQGQGSSSYEQYF. DNA for the CDR3: TGTGCCAGCAGCCAAGGACAGGGGTCGAGCTCCTACGAGCAGTACTTC.

The CDR3 region is CASSLDSAFEQFF. In DNA form, the CDR3 reads TGTGCCAGCAGCTTGGATAGCGCCTTTGAGCAGTTCTTC. This sequence joins TRBV7-2 and TRBJ2-1; D possibly corresponds to TRBD2 (5 bases). V lost 3 bases and J 9 bases, leaving 12 bases between the germline ends. The germline gives CDR1 SGHTA, CDR2 FQGNSA. This CDR3 has 13 amino acids.

The chain is built from TRBV7-9 and TRBJ2-2, with unresolved D. V lost 3 bases, J lost 0 bases, and 11 bases lay in between. The CDR3 is 16 residues long. Germline loops: CDR1 SEHNR, CDR2 FQNEAQ (reference sequence). In DNA, the CDR3 is TGTGCCAGCAGCTTCCCGGTAGGAGCGAACACCGGGGAGCTGTTTTTT. Translating gives CASSFPVGANTGELFF.

This clonotype is categorized as large. The chain joins TRBV6-6 to TRBJ2-7; 13 bases align to TRBD2. Germline trimming cut 6 bases from V and 6 bases from J; bases unmatched to any gene: 5. This CDR3 has 14 amino acids. The germline V gene has CDR1 MNHNY and CDR2 SVGAGI (reference sequence). CDR3: CASSWTSGRGEQYF. The CDR3 coding sequence is TGTGCCAGCAGCTGGACTAGCGGGAGAGGCGAGCAGTACTTC.

By share of the sample, this clonotype is large. The rearrangement uses TRBV3-1 and TRBJ1-6; D gene ambiguous. The CDR3 extends over 17 amino acids. CDR1 is LGHDT and CDR2 is YNNKEL in the germline V gene (reference sequence). Trimming cost V 3 bases and J 0 bases, with 12 bases left between them. CDR3 nucleotide sequence: TGTGCCAGCAGCCACGGATCGACAAGCTCCTATAATTCACCCCTCCACTTT. Protein sequence: CASSHGSTSSYNSPLHF.

The J gene is TRBJ2-7, the V gene TRBV20-1, with 9 nucleotides matching TRBD1. Germline V CDR1 and CDR2: DFQATT, SNEGSKA (reference sequence). J lost 2 bases, V lost 6 bases, and 11 bases had no gene match. This CDR3 has 15 residues. This CDR3 reads CSARGDRVRPYEQYF. The DNA of the CDR3 is TGCAGTGCGAGGGGGGACAGGGTCCGTCCCTACGAGCAGTACTTC.

This clonotype has more than one count but fewer than ten. This chain links TRBV20-1 with TRBJ2-7, with D possibly called TRBD1 or TRBD2 (5 bases each). CDR3 length: 15 amino acids. Germline CDR1 and CDR2: DFQATT and SNEGSKA (reference sequence). V lost 0 bases and J 3 bases, leaving 15 bases between the germline ends. The CDR3 loop is CSARDQRDGGYEQYF. In DNA form, the CDR3 reads TGCAGTGCTAGAGACCAAAGGGACGGAGGCTACGAGCAGTACTTC.

This clonotype is deemed medium-sized. CDR3 nucleotides: TGTGCCAGCCGGCGTCCGGGGACAGGGTGTGCTGGCTACACCTTC. This sequence encodes CASRRPGTGCAGYTF. The rearrangement links TRBV28 to TRBJ1-2, with 9 positions matching TRBD1. The V gene end was trimmed by 8 bases and the J gene end by 7 bases; junction bases not matched to a gene: 14. Germline assignment: CDR1 MDHEN and CDR2 SYDVKM. This CDR3 is 15 amino acids long.

The J gene is TRBJ1-1, the V gene TRBV28; no firm D call. The ends were cut back, 7 bases at V and 1 base at J, with 4 bases in the middle. This CDR3 has 11 residues. Looked up from germline, CDR1 is MDHEN and CDR2 is SYDVKM. The CDR3: CASKGNTEAFF. The CDR3 coding sequence is TGTGCCAGCAAGGGGAACACTGAAGCTTTCTTT.

By share, this clonotype counts as large. The chain combines TRBV7-2 with TRBJ1-2; the D is unclear. Trimming removed 1 base at V and 4 bases at J, with 10 bases between. Germline V lookup: CDR1 SGHTA, CDR2 FQGNSA. The CDR3 is 14 residues long. CDR3 sequence: CASSLGRTGYGYTF. The CDR3 bases are TGTGCCAGCAGCTTAGGCAGAACTGGCTATGGCTACACCTTC.

A remark on this clonotype: Given a much more abundant clone one base away, this may be a read error. The genes are TRBV7-9 and TRBJ2-7; 7 nucleotides agree with TRBD2. Germline CDR1 and CDR2: SEHNR and FQNEAQ (reference sequence). The CDR3 sequence is 17 residues long. CDR3 coding DNA: TGTGCCAGCTGCTTAGTAGGCGGGAGCCTTCCCTCCTCTGAGCAGTACTTC. This gives the protein CASCLVGGSLPSSEQYF.

This clonotype is termed large. The CDR3 reads CASSLDRASPNEQFF. CDR3 bases: TGTGCCAGCAGCTTAGATCGGGCATCGCCTAATGAGCAGTTCTTC. V usage is TRBV11-2 and J usage is TRBJ2-1; D gene ambiguous. The V end was cut by 0 bases, the J end by 7 bases, with 13 bases between. This CDR3 spans 15 amino acids. From germline, CDR1 is SGHAT and CDR2 FQNNGV.

By sample share, this clonotype is medium-sized (0.01 to 0.1%). This sequence joins TRBV12-3 or TRBV12-4 and TRBJ2-7; 10 bases map to TRBD2. The trim removed 5 bases at V and 12 bases at J, leaving 7 bases unmatched. The CDR3 is made up of 12 amino acids. The CDR3 reads CASSPPGTSAYF. The CDR3 DNA reads TGTGCCAGCAGTCCCCCCGGGACTAGCGCGTACTTC.

This clonotype has a single count. The chain recombines TRBV4-3 with TRBJ2-2; either TRBD1 or TRBD2 may fit D (5 bases each). Trimming cost V 4 bases and J 3 bases, with 12 bases left between them. This CDR3 has 15 residues. Looked up from germline, CDR1 is LGHNA and CDR2 is YSLEER. The CDR3 sequence: CASSPFLGDTGELFF. The DNA of the CDR3 is TGCGCCAGCAGCCCGTTTTTGGGGGACACCGGGGAGCTGTTTTTT.

V gene TRBV28 combines with J gene TRBJ2-7; D ambiguous. V lost 2 bases to trimming and J lost 6 bases, with 8 bases between them. The germline CDR1 and CDR2 sequences are MDHEN and SYDVKM. The CDR3 sequence is 12 residues long. The CDR3 reads CASSLRVGEQYF. CDR3 coding DNA: TGTGCCAGCAGTTTAAGGGTTGGCGAGCAGTACTTC.

This clonotype came up a few times. This chain connects TRBV5-1 to TRBJ2-5, with TRBD1 as a possible D gene (5 bases). The germline V and J ends were trimmed by 1 base and 4 bases, with 11 bases remaining between them. The germline V gene has CDR1 SGHRS and CDR2 YFSETQ. The CDR3 covers 14 residues. This chain's CDR3 is CASSLRSRAETQYF. The CDR3 coding sequence is TGCGCCAGCAGCTTGAGGTCCAGGGCAGAGACCCAGTACTTC.

This clonotype has only a few counts. The chain recombines TRBV28 with TRBJ2-1; D is possibly TRBD1 or TRBD2 (6 bases each). V was clipped by 4 bases and J by 0 bases, with 16 bases between them. Germline V lookup: CDR1 MDHEN, CDR2 SYDVKM. CDR3 length: 17 residues. The CDR3 sequence is CASSSPRGASSYNEQFF. CDR3 coding DNA: TGTGCCAGCAGTTCACCGAGGGGGGCTTCCTCCTACAATGAGCAGTTCTTC.

In this sample, this clonotype turned up once. The V gene is TRBV28, the J gene TRBJ2-7; 7 bases map to TRBD2. This CDR3 has 13 residues. V gave up 8 bases and J gave up 2 bases; unmatched junction bases: 6. Germline CDR1 and CDR2: MDHEN and SYDVKM. DNA of the CDR3: TGTGCCAGCCGGGAGGCCGCGACCTACGAGCAGTACTTC. This codes for CASREAATYEQYF.

The chain is built from TRBV29-1 and TRBJ2-1, with D uncertain. The CDR3 covers 14 residues. Germline lookup yields CDR1 SQVTM and CDR2 ANQGSEA. Trimming left V 5 bases short and J 6 bases short, with 17 bases between. The chain's CDR3 is CSVPRWPSINEQFF. CDR3 in DNA: TGCAGCGTTCCGAGATGGCCCTCCATCAATGAGCAGTTCTTC.

J is TRBJ2-5 and V is TRBV27; no clear D gene. This CDR3 comprises 14 residues. From germline, CDR1 is MNHEY and CDR2 SMNVEV (reference sequence). V was trimmed by 2 bases and J by 4 bases, leaving 11 bases between them. The CDR3 nucleotides are TGTGCCAGCAGTTTAAGATGGACCGGAGAGACCCAGTACTTC. This codes for CASSLRWTGETQYF.

This clonotype counts as large. This chain uses TRBV18 with TRBJ1-2; D may be TRBD1 (5 bases). The CDR3 runs to 17 residues. Trimming stripped 3 bases from V and 0 bases from J, with 17 bases between. Germline-derived CDR1 and CDR2 are KGHSH and LQKENI. The chain's CDR3 is CASSPPNPGLANYGYTF. The DNA for the CDR3 is TGTGCCAGCTCACCGCCGAATCCAGGGCTAGCTAACTATGGCTACACCTTC.

The chain recombines TRBV20-1 with TRBJ2-7; TRBD1 might be the D (6 bases). Trimming removed 3 bases at V and 6 bases at J, with 24 bases between. This CDR3 has 16 residues. Germline lookup yields CDR1 DFQATT and CDR2 SNEGSKA (reference sequence). The CDR3 here is CSARLIGVQGRGEQYF. In nucleotides, the CDR3 is TGCAGTGCTAGGCTGATTGGGGTACAGGGACGAGGCGAGCAGTACTTC.

This clonotype came up a few times. The gene calls are TRBV20-1 and TRBJ2-1, with 8 positions matching TRBD1. With V trimmed by 6 bases and J by 8 bases, 12 bases remained unmatched. This CDR3 region has 14 residues. Germline V gene data show CDR1 as DFQATT and CDR2 as SNEGSKA (reference sequence). The CDR3 DNA reads as TGCAGTGCAACGACAGGGGACCACTTGGATGAGCAGTTCTTC. Protein product: CSATTGDHLDEQFF.

By sample fraction, this clonotype is medium-sized. This chain connects TRBV7-6 to TRBJ1-4; the match to TRBD1 covers 7 bases. Germline V lookup: CDR1 SGHVS, CDR2 FNYEAQ. This CDR3 is 17 amino acids long. Trimming took 5 bases from V and 8 from J; bases not matched to a gene: 17. This CDR3 is CASSPPPGQRGREKLFF. The CDR3 DNA sequence: TGTGCCAGCAGCCCCCCCCCGGGACAGAGAGGAAGAGAAAAACTGTTTTTT.

By frequency in the sample, this clonotype is medium-sized. V gene TRBV2 combines with J gene TRBJ2-1; D uncertain. The CDR3 extends over 12 amino acids. Germline CDR1 and CDR2: SNHLY and FYNNEI. V lost 7 bases and J lost 4, with 8 bases in between. CDR3 protein: CASKVGYNEQFF. The CDR3, as DNA: TGTGCCAGCAAAGTAGGGTACAATGAGCAGTTCTTC.

This clonotype is large by share. V gene TRBV10-3 combines with J gene TRBJ2-7; D is possibly TRBD1 (5 bases). The germline V gene encodes CDR1 ENHRY and CDR2 SYGVKD. The V and J ends lost 2 bases and 0 bases respectively, with 14 bases between them. This CDR3 has 16 amino acids. The CDR3 coding sequence is TGTGCCATCAGTGAGCCGTCCCAGGGTAACTCCTACGAGCAGTACTTC. As protein: CAISEPSQGNSYEQYF.